This TCR beta chain was captured by sequencing in a study of blood T cell repertoires in COVID-19. Study-wide context: Samples of COVID-19 (acute and convalescent) were obtained from the United States, Italy and Spain. From T cells, B-cell-depleted T cells, or PBMCs came the material, which was cDNA or gDNA.

The V and J ends lost 2 bases and 11 bases respectively, with 14 bases between them. CDR1 and CDR2 (germline): SGHTA, FQGNSA. The CDR3 has 13 amino acids. Per the original data handling: How many nucleated cells were present was estimated from reference gene primer amplification. Data came from immunoSEQ multiplex PCR; TCRdb stores just in-frame clones and leaves some out. V, J and clone size are taken as reported in that table, and D and trimming were inferred from the DNA itself. The table records fewer than 250,000 clones, around 84% of them present only once. The source of this sequence is a young man with active or convalescent COVID-19. The chain employs TRBV7-2 and TRBJ2-3; weak D call: TRBD2 (6 bases). Sequenced input: peripheral blood. As DNA, the CDR3 is TGTGCCAGCAGCTTAAATAGCCCGGAGGGGCAGTATTTT. Protein product: CASSLNSPEGQYF.